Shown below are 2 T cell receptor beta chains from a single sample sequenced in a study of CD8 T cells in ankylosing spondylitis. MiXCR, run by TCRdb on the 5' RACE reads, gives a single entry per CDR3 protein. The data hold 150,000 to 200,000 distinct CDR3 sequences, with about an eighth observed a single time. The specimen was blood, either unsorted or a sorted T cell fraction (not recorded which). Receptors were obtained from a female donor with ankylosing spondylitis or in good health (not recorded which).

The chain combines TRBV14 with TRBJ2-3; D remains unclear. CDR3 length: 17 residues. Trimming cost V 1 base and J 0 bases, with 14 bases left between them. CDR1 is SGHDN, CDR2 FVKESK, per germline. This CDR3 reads CASSQVFSRASTDTQYF. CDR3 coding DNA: TGTGCCAGCAGCCAAGTGTTTTCCCGGGCCAGCACAGATACGCAGTATTTT. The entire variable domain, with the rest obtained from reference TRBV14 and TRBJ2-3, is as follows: EAGVTQFPSHSVIEKGQTVTLRCDPISGHDNLYWYRRVMGKEIKFLLHFVKESKQDESGMPNNRFLAERTGGTYSTLKVQPAELEDSGVYFCASSQVFSRASTDTQYFGPGTRLTVL.

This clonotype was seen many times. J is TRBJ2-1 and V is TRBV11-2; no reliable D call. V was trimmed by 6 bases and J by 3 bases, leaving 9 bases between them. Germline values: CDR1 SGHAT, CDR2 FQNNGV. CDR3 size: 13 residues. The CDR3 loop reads CASRRAGYNEQFF. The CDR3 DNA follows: TGTGCCAGCAGACGGGCCGGCTACAATGAGCAGTTCTTC.